Listed below are T cell receptor beta chains from one sample, sequenced in a study of blood T cell repertoires in COVID-19. Sequencing was performed with immunoSEQ multiplex PCR; in TCRdb, only in-frame clones are kept and a portion is missing. Among about 240,000 clones listed, approximately 90% were seen once. The specimen sequenced was peripheral blood. These receptors were collected from a man aged 55 to 70 who had recovered from COVID-19. Both conserved end residues are part of each CDR3. The D gene is left open where the match is weak. Rows give clone size only sometimes, using once, few, many, or a class for an expanded clone.

V	D	size	J	CDR3	DNA
TRBV5-1	TRBD1	.	TRBJ2-7	CASSLAGTGSFAWEQYF	TGCGCCAGCAGCTTGGCGGGGACAGGGTCGTTCGCTTGGGAGCAGTACTTC
TRBV30	TRBD1	.	TRBJ1-3	CAWSLLPQGDSGNTIYF	TGTGCCTGGAGTCTTCTACCTCAGGGGGACTCTGGAAACACCATATATTTT
TRBV18	TRBD2	.	TRBJ2-1	CASSPRRGTSDEQFF	TGTGCCAGCTCACCACGGCGGGGGACTAGCGATGAGCAGTTCTTC
TRBV2	TRBD2	.	TRBJ2-1	CASSDTGGSYNEQFF	TGTGCCAGCAGTGATACGGGGGGCTCCTACAATGAGCAGTTCTTC
TRBV15	TRBD1	.	TRBJ2-7	CATSRARTGAAYEQYF	TGTGCCACCAGCAGAGCCCGGACAGGGGCGGCCTACGAGCAGTACTTC
TRBV14	.	.	TRBJ1-6	CASSPTLQGNSPLHF	TGTGCCAGCAGCCCAACGTTACAGGGTAATTCACCCCTCCACTTT
TRBV7-2	.	.	TRBJ1-1	CASSLQVARGTEAFF	TGTGCCAGCAGCCTCCAGGTCGCCCGGGGAACTGAAGCTTTCTTT
TRBV7-8	.	once	TRBJ2-3	CASSFPSRGTSTDTQYF	TGTGCCAGCAGCTTCCCGTCCCGGGGAACTAGCACAGATACGCAGTATTTT
TRBV3-1/TRBV3-2	.	.	TRBJ1-1	CASSHVGNTEAFF	TGTGCCAGCAGCCATGTCGGGAACACTGAAGCTTTCTTT
TRBV3-1/TRBV3-2	.	.	TRBJ2-1	CASSQDPRGYNEQFF	TGTGCCAGCAGCCAAGACCCCCGGGGATACAATGAGCAGTTCTTC
TRBV2	.	.	TRBJ1-1	CASSEDFNTEAFF	TGTGCCAGCAGTGAGGACTTTAACACTGAAGCTTTCTTT
TRBV21-1	.	.	TRBJ1-1	CAITTRPGSKNTEAFF	TGTGCCATTACAACTCGCCCAGGTTCGAAAAACACTGAAGCTTTCTTT
TRBV9	.	.	TRBJ1-6	CASGRNPGRDSPLHF	TGTGCCAGCGGCCGAAATCCAGGTCGAGATTCACCCCTCCACTTT
TRBV18	.	.	TRBJ1-6	CASSPRRTESPLHF	TGTGCCAGCTCACCGAGACGGACAGAGTCACCCCTCCACTTT
TRBV25-1	TRBD1	.	TRBJ2-4	CASSVYRGDAIQYF	TGTGCCAGCAGTGTTTACAGGGGAGACGCTATTCAGTACTTC
TRBV5-1	.	.	TRBJ1-1	CASLLGEEAFF	TGCGCCAGCCTGCTTGGGGAGGAAGCTTTCTTT
TRBV9	.	.	TRBJ1-2	CASSPWARGSNYGYTF	TGTGCCAGCAGCCCCTGGGCGCGCGGGTCCAACTATGGCTACACCTTC
TRBV5-4	.	once	TRBJ1-2	CASSNHVGGNYGYTF	TGTGCCAGCAGCAACCACGTGGGAGGAAACTATGGCTACACCTTC
TRBV7-2	.	.	TRBJ1-1	CASSLTGRTEAFF	TGTGCCAGCAGCCTAACAGGGAGAACTGAAGCTTTCTTT
TRBV6-5	TRBD2	.	TRBJ2-3	CASTPGGGYTDTQYF	TGTGCCAGCACACCCGGGGGGGGATACACAGATACGCAGTATTTT
TRBV5-5	.	.	TRBJ2-2	CASTPGKNTGELFF	TGTGCCAGCACCCCAGGGAAGAACACCGGGGAGCTGTTTTTT
TRBV19	.	.	TRBJ1-1	CASTKTDRNTEAFF	TGTGCCAGTACAAAAACGGACAGGAACACTGAAGCTTTCTTT
TRBV20-1	TRBD1	few	TRBJ1-6	CSASLQGASHSPLHF	TGCAGTGCGAGTCTACAGGGGGCCTCTCACTCACCCCTCCACTTT
TRBV5-1	.	once	TRBJ2-2	CASSLEGAQTGELFF	TGCGCCAGCAGCTTGGAAGGGGCACAGACCGGGGAGCTGTTTTTT
TRBV30	.	.	TRBJ1-6	CAWSVPGGSLAGSPLHF	TGTGCCTGGAGTGTACCGGGTGGGAGTCTAGCAGGTTCACCCCTCCACTTT
TRBV6-4	TRBD1	.	TRBJ2-2	CASSDPGTGGYSRNTGELFF	TGTGCCAGCAGTGACCCCGGGACAGGGGGTTATTCCCGAAACACCGGGGAGCTGTTTTTT
TRBV20-1	.	.	TRBJ1-6	CSASMGSSYNSPLHF	TGCAGTGCTAGTATGGGGAGCTCCTATAATTCACCCCTCCACTTT
TRBV15	TRBD1	.	TRBJ2-2	CATMKDRRTGELFF	TGTGCCACCATGAAGGACAGGAGAACCGGGGAGCTGTTTTTT
TRBV6-5	TRBD1	.	TRBJ2-2	CASWTGVSPGELFF	TGTGCCAGTTGGACAGGGGTATCTCCCGGGGAGCTGTTTTTT
TRBV21-1	.	few	TRBJ2-2	CASSKERGPVGWTGELFF	TGTGCCAGCAGCAAAGAGAGGGGGCCGGTAGGGTGGACCGGGGAGCTGTTTTTT
TRBV7-8	TRBD1	.	TRBJ1-1	CASSARQGTEAFF	TGTGCCAGCAGCGCCCGACAGGGAACTGAAGCTTTCTTT